This note documents a single TCR beta chain sequence. As yet, its antigen is unknown. One end of the junction does not line up with germline, which may come from a read error. These data come from a study of quantifying T cell responses using KT2 cells. At the level of the study: TCR alpha and beta constant-region primers primed reverse transcription of RNA.

The cDNA 3' end received a ligated oligonucleotide with a UMI. An equimolar mix of RC1.1 and RC1.2 primed the beta chain across TRBC1 and TRBC2. Starting with the second PCR, alpha and beta TCR chains went through separate processing. Via MiXCR, TCRdb re-called the UMI-ligation and nested PCR reads, giving one row per CDR3 protein. The sample yields some 34,000 distinct CDR3 sequences, about 9.3% seen once. The study, taken as a whole, reports: Detection of KT2 sequences held at the lowest tested level, about one cell per 100,000 PBMC.

The V gene's germline CDR1 is DFQATT and CDR2 SNEGSKA (reference sequence). The CDR3 is 14 amino acids. Known numbers of the T cell clone KT2 were added to PBMC. The chain employs TRBV20-1 and TRBJ1-6; D gene unclear. Material: PBMCs spiked with cells of the T cell clone KT2. This sequence originates from a human donor. Here the CDR3 DNA reads TGCAGTGCTGCCCCCCGATTCTATAATTCACACCTCCACTTT. This translates into CSAAPRFYNSHLHF.